This T cell receptor (beta chain) was recorded in a study of blood T cell repertoires in COVID-19. V lost 1 base to trimming and J lost 5 bases, with 8 bases between them. This CDR3 is built from 13 residues. Assay used: immunoSEQ multiplex PCR; TCRdb lists only in-frame clones, some missing. Of about 440,000 clones in the sample, about 91% are singletons; the top ten hold 10% to 15%. Patients of the Seattle cohort, enrolled during active infection, were followed longitudinally. This clone was detected only once. The J gene is TRBJ1-1, the V gene TRBV12-3 or TRBV12-4; D not resolved. This clonotype was sampled from a woman aged 50 to 60 with COVID-19, enrolled during active disease. Sequenced material: peripheral blood. In DNA, the CDR3 is TGTGCCAGCAGTTTAGGGCCCCTTACTGAAGCTTTCTTT. Translation gives CASSLGPLTEAFF.